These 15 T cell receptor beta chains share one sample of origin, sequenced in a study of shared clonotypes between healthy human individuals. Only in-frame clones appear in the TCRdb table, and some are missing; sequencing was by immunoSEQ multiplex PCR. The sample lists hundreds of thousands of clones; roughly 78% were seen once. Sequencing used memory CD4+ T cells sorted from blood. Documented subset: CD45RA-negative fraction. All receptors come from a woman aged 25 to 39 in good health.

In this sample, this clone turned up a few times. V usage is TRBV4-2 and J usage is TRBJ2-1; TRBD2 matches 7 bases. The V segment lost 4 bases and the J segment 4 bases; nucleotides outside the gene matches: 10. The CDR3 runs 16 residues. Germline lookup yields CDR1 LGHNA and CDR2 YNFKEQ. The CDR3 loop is CASSPGGERGYNEQFF. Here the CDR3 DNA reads TGTGCCAGCAGCCCAGGAGGCGAGCGGGGTTACAATGAGCAGTTCTTC.

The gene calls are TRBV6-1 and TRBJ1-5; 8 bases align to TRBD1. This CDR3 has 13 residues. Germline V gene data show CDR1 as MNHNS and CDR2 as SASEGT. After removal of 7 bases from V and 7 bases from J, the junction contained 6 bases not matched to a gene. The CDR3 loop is CASTGQGDQPQHF. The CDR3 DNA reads TGTGCCAGCACCGGACAGGGAGACCAGCCCCAGCATTTT.

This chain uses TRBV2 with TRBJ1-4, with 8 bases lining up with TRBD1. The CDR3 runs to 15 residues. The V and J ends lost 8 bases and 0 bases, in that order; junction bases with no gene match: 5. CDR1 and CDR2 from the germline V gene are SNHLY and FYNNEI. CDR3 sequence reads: CASLRQGTTNEKLFF. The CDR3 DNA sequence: TGTGCCAGCTTACGACAGGGGACAACTAATGAAAAACTGTTTTTT.

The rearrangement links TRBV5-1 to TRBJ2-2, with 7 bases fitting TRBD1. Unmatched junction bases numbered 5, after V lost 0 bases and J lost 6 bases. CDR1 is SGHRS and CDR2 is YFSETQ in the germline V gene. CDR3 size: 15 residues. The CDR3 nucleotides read TGCGCCAGCAGCTTGGGACAGGGAGTCCCCGGGGAGCTGTTTTTT. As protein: CASSLGQGVPGELFF.

CDR3 in amino acids: CSVEVQGAYEQYF. For the CDR3, the DNA is TGCAGCGTTGAGGTGCAGGGCGCATACGAGCAGTACTTC. This chain uses TRBV29-1 with TRBJ2-7; a weak D match, TRBD1 (5 bases). This CDR3 contains 13 residues. V lost 3 bases and J 4 bases, leaving 13 bases between the germline ends. Germline assignment: CDR1 SQVTM and CDR2 ANQGSEA.

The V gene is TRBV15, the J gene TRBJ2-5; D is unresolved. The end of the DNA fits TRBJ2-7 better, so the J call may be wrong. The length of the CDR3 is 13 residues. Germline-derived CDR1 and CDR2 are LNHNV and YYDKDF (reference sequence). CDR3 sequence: CATSRVPSGEQYF. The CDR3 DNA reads TGTGCCACCAGCAGAGTGCCGTCCGGCGAGCAGTACTTC.

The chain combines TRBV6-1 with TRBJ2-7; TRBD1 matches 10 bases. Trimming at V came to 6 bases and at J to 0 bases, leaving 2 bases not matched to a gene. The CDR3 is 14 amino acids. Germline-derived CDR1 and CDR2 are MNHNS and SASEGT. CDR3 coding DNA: TGTGCCAGCAGGTGGACAGGGGGCTCCTACGAGCAGTACTTC. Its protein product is CASRWTGGSYEQYF.

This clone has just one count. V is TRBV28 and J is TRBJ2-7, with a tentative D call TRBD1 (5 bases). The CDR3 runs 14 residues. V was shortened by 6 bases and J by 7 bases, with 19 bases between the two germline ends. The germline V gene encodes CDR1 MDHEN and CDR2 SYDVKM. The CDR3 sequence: CASRIGHPLGEQYF. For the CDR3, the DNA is TGTGCCAGCAGGATAGGACACCCTTTGGGGGAGCAGTACTTC.

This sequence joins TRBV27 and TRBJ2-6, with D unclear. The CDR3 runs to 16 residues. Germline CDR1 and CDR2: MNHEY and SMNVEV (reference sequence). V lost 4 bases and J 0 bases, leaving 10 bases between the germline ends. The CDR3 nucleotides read TGTGCCAGCAGTTCTCGGACGCGCTCTGGGGCCAACGTCCTGACTTTC. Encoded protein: CASSSRTRSGANVLTF.

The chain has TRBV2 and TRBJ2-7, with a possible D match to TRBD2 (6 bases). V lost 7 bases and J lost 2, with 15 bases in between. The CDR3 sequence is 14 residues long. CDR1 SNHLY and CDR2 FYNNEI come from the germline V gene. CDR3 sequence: CASMGGLPPYEQYF. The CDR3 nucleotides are TGTGCCAGCATGGGGGGACTTCCTCCCTACGAGCAGTACTTC.

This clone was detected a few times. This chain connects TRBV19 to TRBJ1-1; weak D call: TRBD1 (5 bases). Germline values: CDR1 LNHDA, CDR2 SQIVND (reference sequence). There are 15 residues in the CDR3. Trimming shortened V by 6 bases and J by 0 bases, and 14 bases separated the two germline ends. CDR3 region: CASSPYRSLNTEAFF. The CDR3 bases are TGTGCCAGTAGCCCATACAGGAGCCTGAACACTGAAGCTTTCTTT.

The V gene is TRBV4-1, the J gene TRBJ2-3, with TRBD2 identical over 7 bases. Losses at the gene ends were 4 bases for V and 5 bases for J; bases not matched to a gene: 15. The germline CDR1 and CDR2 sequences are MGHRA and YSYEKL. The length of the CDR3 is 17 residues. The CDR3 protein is CASSRGRTPGEGDTQYF. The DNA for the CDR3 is TGCGCCAGCAGCCGAGGAAGGACACCCGGGGAGGGAGATACGCAGTATTTT.

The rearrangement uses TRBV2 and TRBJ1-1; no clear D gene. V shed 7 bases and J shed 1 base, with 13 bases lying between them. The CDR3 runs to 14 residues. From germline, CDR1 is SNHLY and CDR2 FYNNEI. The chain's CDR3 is CASNGVAGNTEAFF. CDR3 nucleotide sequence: TGTGCCAGCAACGGTGTGGCTGGGAACACTGAAGCTTTCTTT.

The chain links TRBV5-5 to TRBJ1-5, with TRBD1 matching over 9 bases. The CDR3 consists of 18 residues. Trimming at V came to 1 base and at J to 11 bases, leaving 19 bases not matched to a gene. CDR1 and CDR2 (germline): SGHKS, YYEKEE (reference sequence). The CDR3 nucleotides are TGTGCCAGCAGCTTGAGTGGCGGCGGGACAGGGAGTTCTGGAGCCCAGCATTTT. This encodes CASSLSGGGTGSSGAQHF. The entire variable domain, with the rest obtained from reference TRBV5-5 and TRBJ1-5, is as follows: DAGVTQSPTHLIKTRGQQVTLRCSPISGHKSVSWYQQVLGQGPQFIFQYYEKEERGRGNFPDRFSARQFPNYSSELNVNALLLGDSALYLCASSLSGGGTGSSGAQHFGDGTRLSIL.

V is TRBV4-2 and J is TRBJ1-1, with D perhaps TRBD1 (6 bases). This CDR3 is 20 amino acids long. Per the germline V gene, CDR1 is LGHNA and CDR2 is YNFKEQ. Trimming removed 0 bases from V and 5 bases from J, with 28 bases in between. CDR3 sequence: CASSQDPATGFWGRSTEAFF. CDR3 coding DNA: TGTGCCAGCAGCCAAGACCCAGCAACAGGGTTTTGGGGAAGGAGTACTGAAGCTTTCTTT.